Following are 10 T cell receptor beta chains from one sample sequenced in a study of blood T cell repertoires in COVID-19. Data came from immunoSEQ multiplex PCR; TCRdb stores just in-frame clones and leaves some out. The table lists about 59,000 clones, 75% to 95% of them singletons. Input material: peripheral blood. All receptors derive from an older man with acute or convalescent COVID-19.

The chain uses TRBV15 and TRBJ1-5, with D possibly TRBD1 on 5 matching bases. CDR1 LNHNV and CDR2 YYDKDF come from the germline V gene (reference sequence). Trimming shortened V by 5 bases and J by 4 bases, and 9 bases separated the two germline ends. The CDR3 loop spans 13 amino acids. DNA of the CDR3: TGTGCCACCAGCCCAGGACAAAATCAGCCCCAGCATTTT. As protein: CATSPGQNQPQHF.

The CDR3 bases are TGTGCCAGCAGCTATTCAGGGGGTCTCTCTGGAAACACCATATATTTT. This sequence encodes CASSYSGGLSGNTIYF. The chain links TRBV28 to TRBJ1-3; 7 bases map to TRBD1. The CDR3 loop spans 16 amino acids. CDR1 and CDR2 from the germline V gene are MDHEN and SYDVKM. The junction had 8 bases not matched to a gene; V was cut back by 6 bases and J by 0 bases.

Written as DNA, the CDR3 is TGTGCCAGCAGCCTGGGGACAGGGGGCTACACCTTC. This translates into CASSLGTGGYTF. The V gene is TRBV6-5, the J gene TRBJ1-2; TRBD1 agrees at 9 bases. With 6 bases clipped from V and 8 bases from J, the junction kept 4 bases outside the gene matches. Germline CDR1 and CDR2: MNHEY and SVGAGI. The CDR3 consists of 12 residues.

V usage is TRBV10-3 and J usage is TRBJ2-5; 7 nucleotides line up with TRBD1. CDR3 length equals 11 residues. The germline CDR1 and CDR2 sequences are ENHRY and SYGVKD. Unmatched junction bases numbered 0, after V lost 8 bases and J lost 3 bases. This chain's CDR3 is CAIGTEETQYF. CDR3 nucleotide sequence: TGTGCCATCGGGACAGAAGAGACCCAGTACTTC.

This chain joins TRBV5-4 and TRBJ1-1; maybe TRBD1 (6 bases). CDR3 length: 16 amino acids. The V and J ends lost 3 bases and 5 bases respectively, with 20 bases between them. Per germline, CDR1 SGHNT and CDR2 YYREEE (reference sequence). Here the CDR3 DNA reads TGTGCCAGCAGCTCCCTAGGGGGACGGGCAGCTACTGAAGCTTTCTTT. Amino acid sequence: CASSSLGGRAATEAFF.

The chain employs TRBV18 and TRBJ2-7; maybe TRBD2 (5 bases). V was trimmed by 1 base and J by 3 bases, leaving 13 bases between them. In germline, CDR1 is KGHSH, CDR2 LQKENI. This CDR3 is 15 amino acids long. Here the CDR3 DNA reads TGTGCCAGCTCACCACGGCCTCAGGAGGACTACGAGCAGTACTTC. Translated: CASSPRPQEDYEQYF.

The J gene is TRBJ2-1, the V gene TRBV6-5; the D gene is possibly TRBD1 (5 bases). CDR1 and CDR2 from the germline V gene are MNHEY and SVGAGI. V was clipped by 6 bases and J by 7 bases, with 19 bases between them. The CDR3 totals 15 residues. The CDR3 bases are TGTGCCAGCAGCTTAGGGGAAGCGATGGCGAATGAGCAGTTCTTC. It yields the protein CASSLGEAMANEQFF.

This clone has just a few counts. The gene calls are TRBV5-1 and TRBJ1-3; 8 bases map to TRBD1. The CDR3 runs to 16 residues. After removal of 0 bases from V and 1 base from J, the junction contained 3 bases not matched to a gene. Per the germline V gene, CDR1 is SGHRS and CDR2 is YFSETQ. The CDR3 spells CASSLGQGSSGNTIYF. In DNA, the CDR3 is TGCGCCAGCAGCTTGGGACAGGGGAGTTCTGGAAACACCATATATTTT.

This chain joins TRBV5-1 and TRBJ1-1; tentative D call: TRBD1 (5 bases). Trimming removed 4 bases from V and 1 base from J, with 20 bases in between. The length of the CDR3 is 17 residues. Per the germline V gene, CDR1 is SGHRS and CDR2 is YFSETQ. The CDR3 sequence is CASSPSRTGTPNTEAFF. As DNA, the CDR3 is TGCGCCAGCAGCCCAAGCCGTACCGGGACTCCGAACACTGAAGCTTTCTTT.

The chain joins TRBV20-1 to TRBJ1-1; D ambiguous. The germline V gene has CDR1 DFQATT and CDR2 SNEGSKA (reference sequence). V lost 4 bases and J 0 bases, leaving 3 bases between the germline ends. This CDR3 region has 11 residues. The CDR3 protein is CSAIMNTEAFF. CDR3 bases: TGCAGTGCTATAATGAACACTGAAGCTTTCTTT.